This TCR beta chain was identified in a study of blood T cell repertoires in COVID-19. Background on the study: Sources were T cells, B-cell-depleted T cells, or PBMCs; the material itself was cDNA or gDNA.

The method was immunoSEQ multiplex PCR; TCRdb's version includes in-frame clones alone and lacks a portion of them. The table includes over 300,000 clones, 80% to 90% detected once. Sequenced input: peripheral blood. This receptor was taken from a woman aged 50 to 65 with acute or convalescent COVID-19.

The CDR3 region is CASSPGTGAAEAFF. The CDR3 DNA reads as TGTGCCAGCTCACCCGGGACAGGGGCCGCTGAAGCTTTCTTT. The V gene is TRBV18, the J gene TRBJ1-1; 10 nucleotides agree with TRBD1. V shed 3 bases, J shed 6 bases, and the junction held 4 bases outside the gene matches. The CDR3 spans 14 residues. Germline CDR1 KGHSH, CDR2 LQKENI.